The present T cell receptor beta chain was sequenced within a study of T cell repertoires in cytomegalovirus infection. Study details: TCR beta signatures that were public indicated CMV infection and matching HLA type.

The CDR3 spans 12 residues. V was clipped by 3 bases and J by 0 bases, with 5 bases between them. Germline V gene data show CDR1 as DFQATT and CDR2 as SNEGSKA (reference sequence). Study-wide results and caveats: CMV carriers with the relevant HLA were identified by cumulative public TCR beta family frequency. Predominance within the ex vivo response was attributable to HLA-C-restricted CMV-specific TCR beta clonotypes.

In its sample, this clonotype was seen a few times. Antigen specificity is unknown. TCRdb ran MiXCR on the reads and lists one entry per CDR3 protein. This sample carries 510,000 or so distinct CDR3 sequences, more than 20% of them seen once, and the ten largest clones take under 15%. The specimen sequenced was PBMCs. The TCR sequence derives from a human donor in good health (CMV status not recorded). Some clones in this sample may be carry-over from other donors' samples. The V and J genes are TRBV20-1 and TRBJ1-1; D unresolved. In DNA form, the CDR3 reads TGCAGTGCTAGTCTACTGAACACTGAAGCTTTCTTT. Its protein is CSASLLNTEAFF.